Listed below are T cell receptor beta chains from one sample, sequenced in a study of siplizumab effects on memory and regulatory T cells. The assay was immunoSEQ multiplex PCR, and TCRdb's table has in-frame clones only and misses some. The table lists 100,000 or so clones, about 91% of them singletons. Sequenced sample: CD4+ T cells sorted from blood. The receptors come from a human donor in good health. Both conserved end residues are part of each CDR3. Clone size appears in some rows only: once, few, many, or a class for an expanded clone.

v_gene: TRBV7-2
abundance: .
j_gene: TRBJ2-6
CDR3aa: CASSRPGKGANVLTF

v_gene: TRBV9
abundance: .
j_gene: TRBJ1-2
CDR3aa: CASSPPGGGSYGYTF

v_gene: TRBV2
abundance: .
j_gene: TRBJ2-5
CDR3aa: CASSPASGGAVKTQYF

v_gene: TRBV2
abundance: .
j_gene: TRBJ1-3
CDR3aa: CASKPPPSSGNTIYF

v_gene: TRBV6-1
abundance: .
j_gene: TRBJ1-2
CDR3aa: CASGTETNYGYTF

v_gene: TRBV28
abundance: .
j_gene: TRBJ2-5
CDR3aa: CASSPPPGLAGEAYF

v_gene: TRBV7-9
abundance: .
j_gene: TRBJ1-4
CDR3aa: CASSVAGQGDEKLFF

v_gene: TRBV6-5
abundance: .
j_gene: TRBJ1-1
CDR3aa: CASSSRDRVTEAFF

v_gene: TRBV5-1
abundance: .
j_gene: TRBJ2-2
CDR3aa: CASSPGLADTGELFF

v_gene: TRBV2
abundance: .
j_gene: TRBJ2-4
CDR3aa: CASRPGTSGAAPAKNIQYF

v_gene: TRBV5-1
abundance: .
j_gene: TRBJ2-5
CDR3aa: CASSFAVPAQETQYF

v_gene: TRBV11-3
abundance: .
j_gene: TRBJ2-2
CDR3aa: CASSFRDRGNGELFF

v_gene: TRBV5-1
abundance: .
j_gene: TRBJ1-5
CDR3aa: CASSRDRGQPQHF

v_gene: TRBV12-5
abundance: once
j_gene: TRBJ2-2
CDR3aa: CASGLRTSGRNTGELFF

v_gene: TRBV6-4
abundance: .
j_gene: TRBJ1-2
CDR3aa: CASSVEVLGYTF

v_gene: TRBV28
abundance: .
j_gene: TRBJ1-2
CDR3aa: CASSLPPGQGSLNYGYTF

v_gene: TRBV6-6
abundance: .
j_gene: TRBJ2-5
CDR3aa: CASSYLYRETQYF

v_gene: TRBV7-3
abundance: .
j_gene: TRBJ2-3
CDR3aa: CASSVRGGESTDTQYF

v_gene: TRBV19
abundance: few
j_gene: TRBJ2-2
CDR3aa: CASSMDLGVAGTGELFF

v_gene: TRBV19
abundance: .
j_gene: TRBJ1-2
CDR3aa: CASSIDVNYGYTF

v_gene: TRBV4-3
abundance: .
j_gene: TRBJ1-2
CDR3aa: CASSQGTGGKYGYTF

v_gene: TRBV6-4
abundance: .
j_gene: TRBJ1-3
CDR3aa: CASSDFRGTNLQNTIYF

v_gene: TRBV7-3
abundance: .
j_gene: TRBJ2-2
CDR3aa: CASSLIPQGAGTGELFF

v_gene: TRBV7-3
abundance: .
j_gene: TRBJ2-5
CDR3aa: CASRDREETQYF

v_gene: TRBV7-6
abundance: .
j_gene: TRBJ1-5
CDR3aa: CASSFPRTGGAFKEQPQHF

v_gene: TRBV18
abundance: .
j_gene: TRBJ2-7
CDR3aa: CASSPREGSEEQYF

v_gene: TRBV10-3
abundance: .
j_gene: TRBJ2-5
CDR3aa: CAISESAKETQYF

v_gene: TRBV10-3
abundance: .
j_gene: TRBJ1-5
CDR3aa: CAISQADRGSNQPQHF

v_gene: TRBV5-1
abundance: .
j_gene: TRBJ2-2
CDR3aa: CASSSGLSGVTGELFF

v_gene: TRBV30
abundance: .
j_gene: TRBJ2-7
CDR3aa: CAWRRSGTGYHEQYF

v_gene: TRBV10-3
abundance: once
j_gene: TRBJ2-3
CDR3aa: CAIKRERARSTDTQYF

v_gene: TRBV7-3
abundance: .
j_gene: TRBJ2-1
CDR3aa: CASSKRQGKMYNEQFF

v_gene: TRBV6-5
abundance: .
j_gene: TRBJ1-6
CDR3aa: CATRGGNVSPLHF

v_gene: TRBV18
abundance: .
j_gene: TRBJ1-5
CDR3aa: CASSPEGQPQHF

v_gene: TRBV4-2
abundance: .
j_gene: TRBJ2-3
CDR3aa: CASSQEGTSGGGADTQYF

v_gene: TRBV6-5
abundance: .
j_gene: TRBJ1-2
CDR3aa: CASGGQVWGYTF

v_gene: TRBV5-6
abundance: .
j_gene: TRBJ2-3
CDR3aa: CASSLVGGFTDTQYF

v_gene: TRBV19
abundance: .
j_gene: TRBJ1-2
CDR3aa: CATRAQGYGYTF

v_gene: TRBV4-1
abundance: .
j_gene: TRBJ1-5
CDR3aa: CASKSNQPQHF

v_gene: TRBV18
abundance: once
j_gene: TRBJ1-1
CDR3aa: CASSPRSGADTEAFF

v_gene: TRBV6-5
abundance: few
j_gene: TRBJ1-2
CDR3aa: CASGPTGFYGYTF

v_gene: TRBV12-5
abundance: .
j_gene: TRBJ1-4
CDR3aa: CASGFWENEKLFF

v_gene: TRBV5-1
abundance: .
j_gene: TRBJ2-3
CDR3aa: CASSTVAGSTDTQYF

v_gene: TRBV6-1
abundance: .
j_gene: TRBJ1-1
CDR3aa: CASSGQGSEAFF

v_gene: TRBV4-1
abundance: .
j_gene: TRBJ2-1
CDR3aa: CASSPLGGQGLSQFF

v_gene: TRBV4-3
abundance: .
j_gene: TRBJ1-5
CDR3aa: CASSQALGQPQHF